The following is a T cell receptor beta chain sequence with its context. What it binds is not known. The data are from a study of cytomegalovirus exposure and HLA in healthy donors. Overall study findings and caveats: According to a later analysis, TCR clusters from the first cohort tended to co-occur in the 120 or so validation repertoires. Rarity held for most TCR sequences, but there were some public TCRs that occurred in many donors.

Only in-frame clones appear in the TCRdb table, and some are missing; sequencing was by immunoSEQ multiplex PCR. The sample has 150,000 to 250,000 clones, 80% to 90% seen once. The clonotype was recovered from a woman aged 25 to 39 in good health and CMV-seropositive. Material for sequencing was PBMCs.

DNA of the CDR3: TGCGCCAGCAGCCAAAACAGGGGTTTCTACGAGCAGTACTTC. It encodes CASSQNRGFYEQYF. The V and J genes are TRBV4-1 and TRBJ2-7, with 7 bases aligning to TRBD1. Germline V gene sequence: CDR1 MGHRA, CDR2 YSYEKL. Trimming removed 2 bases from V and 3 bases from J; junction bases left unmatched: 4. The CDR3 is made up of 14 amino acids.